Listed below are T cell receptor beta chains from one sample, sequenced in a study of T cell repertoires in cytomegalovirus infection. Each CDR3 protein is one row after TCRdb ran MiXCR on the reads. The sample yields about 830,000 distinct CDR3 sequences, around a third seen once. Their specific antigens are unknown. The source was cultured CD8+ T cells from PBMCs, collected from culture after CMV antigen stimulation. These receptors originate from a human donor in good health (CMV status not recorded). Some clones in this sample may be carry-over from other donors' samples. Both conserved end residues are part of each CDR3. D genes are given only for firm matches. Clone size is shown for a subset of rows, as once, few, many or a class of expanded clone.

j_call: TRBJ2-1; v_call: TRBV7-9; d_call: .; clone_size: many; cdr3_aa: CASSGQEALNAEQFF; cdr3_nt: TGTGCCAGCAGCGGCCAGGAAGCCCTCAATGCTGAGCAGTTCTTC
j_call: TRBJ2-1; v_call: TRBV6-5; d_call: TRBD1; clone_size: few; cdr3_aa: CASKTGDYNEQFF; cdr3_nt: TGTGCCAGTAAGACAGGGGACTACAATGAGCAGTTCTTC
j_call: TRBJ2-7; v_call: TRBV12-3/TRBV12-4; d_call: .; clone_size: .; cdr3_aa: CASSRSQVTYEQYF; cdr3_nt: TGTGCCAGCAGTCGCTCACAGGTTACCTACGAGCAGTACTTC
j_call: TRBJ2-7; v_call: TRBV5-5; d_call: .; clone_size: .; cdr3_aa: CASWQRTEPFEQYF; cdr3_nt: TGTGCCAGCTGGCAGAGGACAGAACCTTTTGAGCAGTACTTC
j_call: TRBJ2-1; v_call: TRBV7-6; d_call: TRBD2; clone_size: many; cdr3_aa: CASLPPGLAGWGEQFF; cdr3_nt: TGTGCCAGCCTCCCCCCGGGACTAGCGGGGTGGGGTGAGCAGTTCTTC
j_call: TRBJ1-1; v_call: TRBV6-6; d_call: .; clone_size: many; cdr3_aa: CASSYSGTGWNTEAFF; cdr3_nt: TGTGCCAGCAGTTACTCAGGAACAGGGTGGAACACTGAAGCTTTCTTT
j_call: TRBJ1-5; v_call: TRBV2; d_call: .; clone_size: few; cdr3_aa: CASNGIGQSIGGPQHF; cdr3_nt: TGTGCCAGCAACGGGATAGGACAGTCGATAGGAGGGCCCCAGCATTTT
j_call: TRBJ1-2; v_call: TRBV19; d_call: .; clone_size: .; cdr3_aa: CASSIDPDSFYGYTF; cdr3_nt: TGTGCCAGTAGTATAGACCCGGACAGTTTCTATGGCTACACCTTC
j_call: TRBJ1-6; v_call: TRBV6-4; d_call: .; clone_size: few; cdr3_aa: CASSPESNSPLHF; cdr3_nt: TGTGCCAGCAGTCCTGAGAGCAATTCACCCCTCCACTTT
j_call: TRBJ1-6; v_call: TRBV7-6; d_call: .; clone_size: many; cdr3_aa: CASSQYGGSYNSPLHF; cdr3_nt: TGTGCCAGCAGCCAGTACGGGGGATCCTATAATTCACCCCTCCACTTT
j_call: TRBJ2-3; v_call: TRBV7-6; d_call: TRBD1; clone_size: few; cdr3_aa: CASSLEGGQGAGDTQYF; cdr3_nt: TGTGCCAGCAGCTTAGAGGGGGGACAGGGGGCCGGAGATACGCAGTATTTT
j_call: TRBJ2-1; v_call: TRBV19; d_call: .; clone_size: .; cdr3_aa: CASRRNLDEQFF; cdr3_nt: TGTGCCAGTAGGAGGAATCTCGATGAGCAGTTCTTC
j_call: TRBJ1-1; v_call: TRBV7-2; d_call: TRBD1; clone_size: .; cdr3_aa: CASSLERTGGSEAFF; cdr3_nt: TGTGCCAGCAGCTTAGAAAGGACAGGGGGTTCTGAAGCTTTCTTT
j_call: TRBJ1-2; v_call: TRBV7-9; d_call: .; clone_size: many; cdr3_aa: CATLELPTNYGYTF; cdr3_nt: TGTGCCACGTTAGAACTACCGACTAACTATGGCTACACCTTC
j_call: TRBJ2-6; v_call: TRBV6-5; d_call: TRBD1; clone_size: few; cdr3_aa: CASSYSLGQGSGANVLTF; cdr3_nt: TGTGCCAGCAGTTACTCACTGGGACAGGGCTCTGGGGCCAACGTCCTGACTTTC
j_call: TRBJ2-3; v_call: TRBV10-3; d_call: .; clone_size: .; cdr3_aa: CAISESGSNQPQYF; cdr3_nt: TGTGCCATCAGTGAGTCTGGTAGCAATCAGCCCCAGTATTTT
j_call: TRBJ2-5; v_call: TRBV6-2/TRBV6-3; d_call: .; clone_size: few; cdr3_aa: CASSRPGGTETQYF; cdr3_nt: TGTGCCAGCAGCCGCCCCGGAGGTACAGAGACCCAGTACTTC
j_call: TRBJ1-2; v_call: TRBV7-9; d_call: .; clone_size: many; cdr3_aa: CASSTTTAREPHNSIQVNYGYTF; cdr3_nt: TGTGCCAGCAGCACGACAACCGCTCGAGAGCCCCACAACTCTATTCAGGTTAACTATGGCTACACCTTC
j_call: TRBJ1-2; v_call: TRBV29-1; d_call: .; clone_size: .; cdr3_aa: CSVDKGYYGYTF; cdr3_nt: TGCAGCGTTGATAAGGGTTACTATGGCTACACCTTC
j_call: TRBJ2-3; v_call: TRBV19; d_call: .; clone_size: .; cdr3_aa: CASSLGVGISTDTQYF; cdr3_nt: TGTGCCAGTAGCCTAGGGGTGGGAATTAGCACAGATACGCAGTATTTT
j_call: TRBJ2-5; v_call: TRBV29-1; d_call: .; clone_size: .; cdr3_aa: CSVEIETQYF; cdr3_nt: TGCAGCGTTGAGATCGAGACCCAGTACTTC
j_call: TRBJ2-4; v_call: TRBV2; d_call: .; clone_size: few; cdr3_aa: CASRLRDINFINIQYF; cdr3_nt: TGTGCCAGCAGGCTCCGGGACATCAACTTCATTAACATTCAGTACTTC
j_call: TRBJ1-1; v_call: TRBV12-5; d_call: TRBD1; clone_size: few; cdr3_aa: CAIRKGANTEAFF; cdr3_nt: TGTGCTATTCGGAAGGGGGCGAACACTGAAGCTTTCTTT
j_call: TRBJ2-1; v_call: TRBV6-5; d_call: TRBD2; clone_size: .; cdr3_aa: CASSYSGTSVYNEQFF; cdr3_nt: TGTGCCAGCAGTTATTCCGGGACTAGCGTCTACAATGAGCAGTTCTTC
j_call: TRBJ2-5; v_call: TRBV7-4; d_call: .; clone_size: .; cdr3_aa: CASSLRDLRETQYF; cdr3_nt: TGTGCCAGCAGCTTAAGGGACCTAAGGGAGACCCAGTACTTC
j_call: TRBJ1-6; v_call: TRBV12-3/TRBV12-4; d_call: TRBD1; clone_size: few; cdr3_aa: CASTITGVSPLHF; cdr3_nt: TGTGCCAGCACCATAACAGGGGTTTCACCCCTCCACTTT
j_call: TRBJ2-1; v_call: TRBV7-7; d_call: .; clone_size: many; cdr3_aa: CASSRGFDNEQFF; cdr3_nt: TGTGCTAGCTCGAGGGGGTTCGACAATGAGCAGTTCTTC
j_call: TRBJ1-3; v_call: TRBV6-2/TRBV6-3; d_call: .; clone_size: few; cdr3_aa: CASSYPSGGNTIYF; cdr3_nt: TGTGCCAGCAGTTACCCGAGTGGAGGAAACACCATATATTTT
j_call: TRBJ2-5; v_call: TRBV6-1; d_call: .; clone_size: few; cdr3_aa: CASMAEQETQYF; cdr3_nt: TGTGCCAGCATGGCAGAACAAGAGACCCAGTACTTC
j_call: TRBJ1-6; v_call: TRBV20-1; d_call: .; clone_size: .; cdr3_aa: CSASRSPLHF; cdr3_nt: TGCAGTGCTAGTAGGTCACCCCTCCACTTT
j_call: TRBJ1-1; v_call: TRBV29-1; d_call: .; clone_size: few; cdr3_aa: CSVEVGYGEEAFF; cdr3_nt: TGCAGCGTTGAAGTCGGATATGGGGAAGAAGCTTTCTTT
j_call: TRBJ2-3; v_call: TRBV6-1; d_call: .; clone_size: .; cdr3_aa: CVSRGGLVGADTQYF; cdr3_nt: TGTGTCAGCAGGGGGGGACTAGTCGGAGCGGATACGCAGTATTTT
j_call: TRBJ1-1; v_call: TRBV7-2; d_call: .; clone_size: many; cdr3_aa: CAKFPKGEAFF; cdr3_nt: TGTGCCAAATTCCCCAAGGGTGAAGCTTTCTTT
j_call: TRBJ1-3; v_call: TRBV4-2; d_call: TRBD1; clone_size: .; cdr3_aa: CASSQDRRGRGNTIYF; cdr3_nt: TGTGCCAGCAGCCAAGATCGGAGGGGGCGGGGAAACACCATATATTTT
j_call: TRBJ2-2; v_call: TRBV5-1; d_call: .; clone_size: .; cdr3_aa: CASSLRKVVDTGELFF; cdr3_nt: TGCGCCAGCAGCCTGCGAAAGGTAGTAGACACCGGGGAGCTGTTTTTT
j_call: TRBJ1-2; v_call: TRBV10-3; d_call: .; clone_size: few; cdr3_aa: CAILNSRDISNYGYTF; cdr3_nt: TGTGCCATCCTTAATAGCCGGGACATATCTAACTATGGCTACACCTTC
j_call: TRBJ2-1; v_call: TRBV6-5; d_call: .; clone_size: .; cdr3_aa: CASSYGTSSYNEQFF; cdr3_nt: TGTGCCAGCAGTTACGGGACAAGCTCCTACAATGAGCAGTTCTTC
j_call: TRBJ1-5; v_call: TRBV19; d_call: TRBD1; clone_size: .; cdr3_aa: CASSITGGAGQPQHF; cdr3_nt: TGTGCCAGTAGTATTACAGGGGGCGCAGGGCAGCCCCAGCATTTT
j_call: TRBJ1-3; v_call: TRBV4-2; d_call: .; clone_size: .; cdr3_aa: CASSQGGENTIYF; cdr3_nt: TGTGCCAGCAGCCAAGGGGGGGAGAACACCATATATTTT
j_call: TRBJ2-5; v_call: TRBV7-6; d_call: TRBD2; clone_size: few; cdr3_aa: CASSPQAGGFETQYF; cdr3_nt: TGTGCCAGCAGCCCCCAGGCGGGGGGATTTGAGACCCAGTACTTC
j_call: TRBJ2-5; v_call: TRBV12-3/TRBV12-4; d_call: .; clone_size: few; cdr3_aa: CASLRGDEGQETQYF; cdr3_nt: TGTGCCAGCCTTCGTGGGGATGAGGGCCAAGAGACCCAGTACTTC
j_call: TRBJ1-2; v_call: TRBV15; d_call: TRBD1; clone_size: few; cdr3_aa: CATSRDGQGASYTF; cdr3_nt: TGTGCCACCAGCAGAGATGGACAGGGGGCGAGCTACACCTTC
j_call: TRBJ1-1; v_call: TRBV7-3; d_call: .; clone_size: .; cdr3_aa: CASSLTYKGGSDTEAFF; cdr3_nt: TGTGCCAGCAGCTTAACGTATAAGGGGGGCTCGGACACTGAAGCTTTCTTT
j_call: TRBJ2-1; v_call: TRBV24-1; d_call: .; clone_size: .; cdr3_aa: CATSEGHSYNEQFF; cdr3_nt: TGTGCCACCAGTGAGGGCCACTCCTACAATGAGCAGTTCTTC
j_call: TRBJ1-2; v_call: TRBV7-9; d_call: TRBD1; clone_size: .; cdr3_aa: CASSLYRGEGYTF; cdr3_nt: TGTGCCAGCAGCTTGTACAGGGGTGAAGGCTACACCTTC
j_call: TRBJ2-1; v_call: TRBV6-2/TRBV6-3; d_call: TRBD2; clone_size: .; cdr3_aa: CASRPPGLISNEQFF; cdr3_nt: TGTGCCAGCAGACCACCGGGACTAATAAGCAATGAGCAGTTCTTC
j_call: TRBJ2-1; v_call: TRBV24-1; d_call: .; clone_size: few; cdr3_aa: CATSGGLEQFF; cdr3_nt: TGTGCCACCAGTGGGGGCTTGGAGCAGTTCTTC
j_call: TRBJ2-1; v_call: TRBV7-9; d_call: .; clone_size: few; cdr3_aa: CASSPNGGVSYNEQFF; cdr3_nt: TGTGCCAGCAGCCCAAATGGGGGTGTCTCCTACAATGAGCAGTTCTTC
j_call: TRBJ2-1; v_call: TRBV24-1; d_call: .; clone_size: .; cdr3_aa: CATSDPKDAFPYNEQFF; cdr3_nt: TGTGCCACCAGTGACCCTAAAGACGCGTTTCCCTACAATGAGCAGTTCTTC
j_call: TRBJ2-2; v_call: TRBV4-3; d_call: TRBD2; clone_size: .; cdr3_aa: CASSQDGGLAGDLLGPGELFF; cdr3_nt: TGCGCCAGCAGCCAAGATGGCGGGCTAGCGGGGGATTTGTTGGGGCCCGGGGAGCTGTTTTTT
j_call: TRBJ1-4; v_call: TRBV5-6; d_call: .; clone_size: .; cdr3_aa: CASSPASPYEKLFF; cdr3_nt: TGTGCCAGCAGCCCCGCGTCTCCTTATGAAAAACTGTTTTTT
j_call: TRBJ2-7; v_call: TRBV7-6; d_call: TRBD1; clone_size: many; cdr3_aa: CASSLSGDSFYEQYF; cdr3_nt: TGTGCCAGCAGCTTATCCGGGGACAGCTTCTACGAGCAGTACTTC
j_call: TRBJ1-1; v_call: TRBV7-2; d_call: .; clone_size: many; cdr3_aa: CASSQQVGGTEAFF; cdr3_nt: TGTGCCAGCAGCCAGCAGGTGGGCGGCACTGAAGCTTTCTTT